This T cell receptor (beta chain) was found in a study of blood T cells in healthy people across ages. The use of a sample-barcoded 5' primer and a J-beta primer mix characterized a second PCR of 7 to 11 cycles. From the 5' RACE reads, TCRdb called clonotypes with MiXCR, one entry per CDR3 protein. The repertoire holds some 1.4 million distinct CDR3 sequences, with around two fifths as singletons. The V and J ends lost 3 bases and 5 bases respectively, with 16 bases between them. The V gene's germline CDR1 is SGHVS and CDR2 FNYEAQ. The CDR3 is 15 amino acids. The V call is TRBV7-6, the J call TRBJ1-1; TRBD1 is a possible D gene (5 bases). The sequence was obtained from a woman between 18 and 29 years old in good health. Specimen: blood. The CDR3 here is CASSFPAGALTEAFF. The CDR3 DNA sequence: TGTGCCAGCAGCTTTCCCGCCGGGGCTTTAACTGAAGCTTTCTTT.